The T cell receptor (beta chain) under discussion was sequenced for a study of blood T cell repertoires in COVID-19. Overall study: T cells, B-cell-depleted T cells, or PBMCs supplied cDNA or gDNA.

Authors' analysis steps: Scientists estimated how many nucleated cells there were by amplifying reference gene primers. The method was immunoSEQ multiplex PCR; TCRdb's version includes in-frame clones alone and lacks a portion of them. V and J calls and clone size come straight from that table; D and trimming were deduced from the DNA. The sample yields some 200,000 clones, around nine tenths seen once. From germline, CDR1 is SGHTS and CDR2 YDEGEE. Trimming cost V 1 base and J 9 bases, with 11 bases left between them. The CDR3 covers 12 residues. Sequenced: peripheral blood. This chain uses TRBV5-8 with TRBJ2-7; tentatively, D is TRBD2 (6 bases). The sequence came from a man younger than 35 with active or convalescent COVID-19. In nucleotides, the CDR3 is TGTGCCAGCAGCTTGAGGAGGGCTGGGCAGTACTTC. Amino acid sequence: CASSLRRAGQYF.